A single sample gave rise to the 15 T cell receptor beta chains below, sequenced in a study of persistence of HIV-infected CD4 T cells. The stimulus was lysate of CMV-infected fibroblasts, around 10 ug/mL. CD4+ T cells upregulating both CD40 ligand and CD69 were sorted as responding cells. The immunoSEQ assay was version 4, run in survey mode. Generated by immunoSEQ multiplex PCR, the TCRdb table keeps only in-frame clones and is missing some. The sample consists of approximately 20,000 clones, roughly 74% of them appearing once. No antigen has been identified for these receptors. This specimen consisted of CD4+ T cells sorted from PBMCs after 18-hour stimulation, obtained from a patient who received antiretroviral therapy. These receptors all come from an adult man with HIV who was CMV-seropositive.

This chain connects TRBV4-1 to TRBJ2-4; D is ambiguous. Deletions cut 1 base from V and 2 bases from J, with 12 bases between. This CDR3 has 16 residues. The V gene's germline CDR1 is MGHRA and CDR2 YSYEKL. The CDR3 nucleotides read TGCGCCAGCAGCCAAGGGGTGGAACAGCCCAAAAACATTCAGTACTTC. It specifies CASSQGVEQPKNIQYF.

The CDR3 spells CASSLANKNTEAFF. The CDR3 nucleotides are TGTGCCAGCAGCTTAGCGAATAAGAACACTGAAGCTTTCTTT. The rearrangement joins TRBV7-2 to TRBJ1-1; D ambiguous. Germline-derived CDR1 and CDR2 are SGHTA and FQGNSA. There are 14 residues in the CDR3. V was cut by 0 bases and J by 1 base, with 6 bases left in between.

This clone was counted between two and nine times. The rearrangement joins TRBV2 to TRBJ1-1, with TRBD1 as a possible D gene (5 bases). Trimming removed 8 bases from V and 2 bases from J, with 12 bases in between. CDR1 and CDR2 from the germline V gene are SNHLY and FYNNEI. The CDR3 extends over 13 amino acids. The DNA for the CDR3 is TGTGCCAGCTTGGGGGACGTTAACACTGAAGCTTTCTTT. This gives the protein CASLGDVNTEAFF.

V gene TRBV28 combines with J gene TRBJ2-5, with TRBD1 matching 12 bases. This CDR3 spans 15 amino acids. The V and J ends lost 5 bases and 7 bases, in that order; junction bases with no gene match: 8. Germline V gene sequence: CDR1 MDHEN, CDR2 SYDVKM. The CDR3 loop reads CASSRPGQGAGTQYF. Written as DNA, the CDR3 is TGTGCCAGCAGTCGCCCGGGACAGGGGGCGGGGACCCAGTACTTC.

This chain joins TRBV24-1 and TRBJ1-2; D is ambiguous. The CDR3 length is 14 residues. Germline assignment: CDR1 KGHDR and CDR2 SFDVKD. Between the trimmed V and J ends, which lost 4 bases and 4 bases, there was a span of 12 bases. As DNA, the CDR3 is TGTGCCACCAGTGACTCCGGGCGGTTCTATGGCTACACCTTC. This sequence encodes CATSDSGRFYGYTF.

The V gene is TRBV5-5, the J gene TRBJ1-1, with a tentative D call TRBD1 (5 bases). Germline V gene data show CDR1 as SGHKS and CDR2 as YYEKEE (reference sequence). The ends were cut back, 4 bases at V and 5 bases at J, with 15 bases in the middle. This CDR3 is built from 14 residues. CDR3 sequence (DNA): TGTGCCAGCAGCATGTTCTCAGGGAAGACTGAAGCTTTCTTT. Its protein product is CASSMFSGKTEAFF.

In this sample, this clone turned up a few times. The rearrangement uses TRBV6-5 and TRBJ1-1; D is unresolved. Trimming stripped 7 bases from V and 1 base from J, with 4 bases between. The germline V gene has CDR1 MNHEY and CDR2 SVGAGI. This CDR3 spans 11 amino acids. CDR3 sequence: CASKANTEAFF. As DNA, the CDR3 is TGTGCCAGCAAAGCGAACACTGAAGCTTTCTTT.

The chain couples TRBV6-1 to TRBJ1-2; the D gene is possibly TRBD1 (6 bases). CDR3 size: 15 residues. CDR1 and CDR2 from the germline V gene are MNHNS and SASEGT. Trimming removed 2 bases from V and 5 bases from J, with 15 bases in between. CDR3 protein: CASSEKQGGGYGYTF. DNA of the CDR3: TGTGCCAGCAGTGAAAAACAGGGAGGAGGGTATGGCTACACCTTC.

This clone appeared a few times. J is TRBJ2-3 and V is TRBV13, with D perhaps matching TRBD1 or TRBD2 (5 bases each). The V end lost 0 bases, the J end lost 1 base, and 5 bases lay between the germline ends. The CDR3 totals 14 residues. Germline V gene sequence: CDR1 PRHDT, CDR2 FYEKMQ (reference sequence). The DNA of the CDR3 is TGTGCCAGCAGCTTAGGGGGGGGCACAGATACGCAGTATTTT. As protein: CASSLGGGTDTQYF.

The chain has TRBV19 and TRBJ1-2; D uncertain. Trimming pared 5 bases from V and 4 bases from J, leaving 11 bases between. Germline V gene data show CDR1 as LNHDA and CDR2 as SQIVND (reference sequence). CDR3 length: 13 amino acids. CDR3 nucleotides: TGTGCCAGTAGTCCCAAGTTAGGCTATGGCTACACCTTC. It encodes CASSPKLGYGYTF.

The V and J genes are TRBV29-1 and TRBJ1-1; tentative D call: TRBD1 (5 bases). Germline loops: CDR1 SQVTM, CDR2 ANQGSEA. Trimming cost V 8 bases and J 2 bases, with 18 bases left between them. This CDR3 comprises 14 residues. CDR3 coding DNA: TGCAGCTCATGGGACGGCCGACTAAACACTGAAGCTTTCTTT. It yields the protein CSSWDGRLNTEAFF.

The chain uses TRBV5-5 and TRBJ2-2; the match to TRBD1 covers 8 bases. CDR1 is SGHKS and CDR2 is YYEKEE in the germline V gene (reference sequence). V was pared by 2 bases and J by 5 bases, with 8 bases of the junction left unmatched. This CDR3 spans 16 amino acids. CDR3 loop: CASSFTDRELTGELFF. The DNA of the CDR3 is TGTGCCAGCAGCTTTACGGACAGGGAGTTGACCGGGGAGCTGTTTTTT. Full variable domain (missing parts from reference TRBV5-5 and TRBJ2-2): DAGVTQSPTHLIKTRGQQVTLRCSPISGHKSVSWYQQVLGQGPQFIFQYYEKEERGRGNFPDRFSARQFPNYSSELNVNALLLGDSALYLCASSFTDRELTGELFFGEGSRLTVL.

The chain links TRBV19 to TRBJ2-7; D uncertain. The CDR3 loop spans 14 amino acids. Trimming cost V 3 bases and J 0 bases, with 9 bases left between them. The germline gives CDR1 LNHDA, CDR2 SQIVND (reference sequence). CDR3 in DNA: TGTGCCAGTAGTATTAGGTACAGCTCCTACGAGCAGTACTTC. The encoded protein is CASSIRYSSYEQYF.

The J gene is TRBJ1-5, the V gene TRBV29-1; D is possibly TRBD1 (5 bases). CDR3 length equals 14 residues. CDR1 and CDR2 (germline): SQVTM, ANQGSEA. The V end was cut by 3 bases, the J end by 6 bases, with 15 bases between. The CDR3 sequence: CSVDMGGDGQPQHF. The CDR3 DNA is TGCAGCGTTGATATGGGAGGGGATGGTCAGCCCCAGCATTTT.

This chain connects TRBV5-1 to TRBJ2-7; weak D call: TRBD1 (6 bases). Germline V CDR1 and CDR2: SGHRS, YFSETQ. The CDR3 has 15 amino acids. V shed 3 bases and J shed 7 bases, with 20 bases lying between them. The CDR3 DNA follows: TGCGCCAGCAGCTACGACAGGACTTTTAGGGGGGAGCAGTACTTC. It is translated as CASSYDRTFRGEQYF.